The clone carrying this T cell receptor beta chain was counted a few times. The antigen remains undetermined. Source material for PBMCs was more than 9.5 ml fresh peripheral blood. The TCR beta CDR3 regions underwent amplification using RNA transcripts as the source. HTBI primers were used for first-round RT-PCR of the TCR CDR3. One entry per CDR3 protein results from TCRdb running MiXCR on the multiplex PCR reads. The sample consists of around 610,000 distinct CDR3 sequences, about 14% of them appearing once. The data stem from a study of T cells in Graves' hyperthyroidism and ophthalmopathy. Study conclusions and caveats: Model predictions of ophthalmopathy came a median roughly 6.4 months before onset. Among clonotypes expanded in thyroid above 0.001, most were also found in blood. A model built on 13 V-J features separated ophthalmopathy from stable hyperthyroidism.

V was shortened by 0 bases and J by 4 bases, with 10 bases between the two germline ends. The CDR3 consists of 15 residues. Germline CDR1 reads SGHRS; CDR2 reads YFSETQ. The receptor was isolated from a woman aged 40 to 55 with Graves' ophthalmopathy. The rearrangement joins TRBV5-1 to TRBJ2-2; the D gene is possibly TRBD2 (6 bases). The sample was blood. The CDR3 loop reads CASSLGDLGTGELFF. CDR3 sequence (DNA): TGCGCCAGCAGCTTGGGGGACTTAGGCACCGGGGAGCTGTTTTTT.